This TCR beta chain is from a study of blood T cell repertoires in COVID-19. Study as a whole: Sites in the United States, Italy and Spain provided acute and convalescent COVID-19 samples.

Per the germline V gene, CDR1 is SGHTA and CDR2 is FQGNSA. V lost 1 base to trimming and J lost 5 bases; unmatched junction nucleotides: 9. There are 16 residues in the CDR3. In the study's own analysis: It was from reference gene primer amplification that nucleated cell counts were estimated. The table came from immunoSEQ multiplex PCR; TCRdb's copy has only in-frame clones and leaves some out. That table furnishes V, J and clone size, whereas the DNA furnished D and trimming. The sample carries just over 350,000 clones, approximately 84% recorded once. Each recovered donor of Cohort 3 presented with two negative PCRs, clearance, or symptom resolution.

This chain joins TRBV7-2 and TRBJ1-2; 8 bases are shared with TRBD1. Sequencing was performed on PBMCs or T cells enriched from blood (not recorded which). This TCR came from a woman younger than 45 who had recovered from COVID-19. The CDR3 loop reads CASSLGAGGAWYGYTF. Written as DNA, the CDR3 is TGTGCCAGCAGCTTAGGGGCAGGGGGCGCTTGGTATGGCTACACCTTC. Together with reference TRBV7-2 and TRBJ1-2, the CDR3 gives the full variable domain: GAGVSQSPSNKVTEKGKDVELRCDPISGHTALYWYRQSLGQGLEFLIYFQGNSAPDKSGLPSDRFSAERTGGSVSTLTIQRTQQEDSAVYLCASSLGAGGAWYGYTFGSGTRLTVV.